The 4 T cell receptor beta chains reported below all come from one sample, sequenced in a study of blood T cell repertoires in COVID-19. The protocol was immunoSEQ multiplex PCR, while the TCRdb copy is restricted to in-frame clones and leaves out a portion. Of 200,000 to 250,000 clones listed, approximately 80% are singletons. The sequenced sample consisted of PBMCs or T cells enriched from blood (not recorded which). The source is a man aged 40-50 years who had recovered from COVID-19.

The V gene is TRBV27, the J gene TRBJ1-5; D remains ambiguous. The V end lost 5 bases, the J end lost 5 bases, and 10 bases lay between the germline ends. CDR1 is MNHEY, CDR2 SMNVEV, per germline (reference sequence). The CDR3 consists of 13 residues. CDR3 sequence reads: CASSPFGDQPQHF. The CDR3 bases are TGTGCCAGCAGTCCGTTCGGTGATCAGCCCCAGCATTTT.

This chain uses TRBV25-1 with TRBJ2-5; 9 nucleotides match TRBD1. CDR3 length equals 15 residues. The V gene end was trimmed by 8 bases and the J gene end by 5 bases; junction bases not matched to a gene: 12. Germline V gene lookup returns CDR1 MGHDK and CDR2 SYGVNS. In DNA form, the CDR3 reads TGTGCCAGCTCCCCCCGGGACAGGGAGTCGGAGACCCAGTACTTC. Protein sequence: CASSPRDRESETQYF. Full variable domain (remainder filled in from reference TRBV25-1 and TRBJ2-5): EADIYQTPRYLVIGTGKKITLECSQTMGHDKMYWYQQDPGMELHLIHYSYGVNSTEKGDLSSESTVSRIRTEHFPLTLESARPSHTSQYLCASSPRDRESETQYFGPGTRLLVL.

This clone appeared once. The gene calls are TRBV28 and TRBJ1-2; tentatively, D is TRBD1 (6 bases). V dropped 8 bases and J dropped 8 bases, with 18 bases sitting between them. The CDR3 is made up of 13 amino acids. In germline, CDR1 is MDHEN, CDR2 SYDVKM. The DNA for the CDR3 is TGTGCCAGCGGGGGACATGGGGTGGGAGGCTACACCTTC. Translation gives CASGGHGVGGYTF.

This clone has a single count. CDR3 in amino acids: CASSLAGARGEAFF. CDR3 coding DNA: TGTGCCAGCAGTTTAGCAGGGGCGAGGGGTGAAGCTTTCTTT. This chain uses TRBV27 with TRBJ1-1; weak D call: TRBD1 (6 bases). Germline V lookup: CDR1 MNHEY, CDR2 SMNVEV (reference sequence). CDR3 length equals 14 residues. Deletions cut 2 bases from V and 7 bases from J, with 14 bases between.